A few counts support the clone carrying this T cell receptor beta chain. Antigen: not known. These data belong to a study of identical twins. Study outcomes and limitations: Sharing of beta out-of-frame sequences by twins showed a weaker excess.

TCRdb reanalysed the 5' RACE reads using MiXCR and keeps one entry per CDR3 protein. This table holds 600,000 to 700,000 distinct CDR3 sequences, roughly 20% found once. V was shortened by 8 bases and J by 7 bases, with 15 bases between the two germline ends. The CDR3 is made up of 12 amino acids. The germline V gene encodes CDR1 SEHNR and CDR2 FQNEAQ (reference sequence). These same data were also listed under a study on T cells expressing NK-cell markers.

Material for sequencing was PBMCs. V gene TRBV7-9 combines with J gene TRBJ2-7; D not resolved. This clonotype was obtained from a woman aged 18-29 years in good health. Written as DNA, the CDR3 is TGTGCCAGCGCCGACTCGGGTAGGGAGCAGTACTTC. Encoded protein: CASADSGREQYF.